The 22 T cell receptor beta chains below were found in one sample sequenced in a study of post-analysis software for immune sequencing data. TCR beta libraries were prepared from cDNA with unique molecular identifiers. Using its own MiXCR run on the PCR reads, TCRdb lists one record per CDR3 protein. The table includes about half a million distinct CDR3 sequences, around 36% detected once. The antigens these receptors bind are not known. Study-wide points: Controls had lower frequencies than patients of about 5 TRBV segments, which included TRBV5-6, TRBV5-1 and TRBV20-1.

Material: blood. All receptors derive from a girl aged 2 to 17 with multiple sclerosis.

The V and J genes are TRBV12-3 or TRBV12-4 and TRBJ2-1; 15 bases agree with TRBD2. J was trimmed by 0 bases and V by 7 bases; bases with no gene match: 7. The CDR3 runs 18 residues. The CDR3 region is CASTWTSGGASSYNEQFF. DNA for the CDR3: TGTGCCAGCACCTGGACTAGCGGGGGGGCCAGCTCCTACAATGAGCAGTTCTTC.

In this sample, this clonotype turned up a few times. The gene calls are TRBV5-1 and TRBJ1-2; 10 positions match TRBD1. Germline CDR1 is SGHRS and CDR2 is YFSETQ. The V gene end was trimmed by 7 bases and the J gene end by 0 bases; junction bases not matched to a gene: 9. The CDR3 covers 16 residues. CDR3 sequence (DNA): TGCGCCAGCCCAGGGGACAGGGGAGCTTCTAACTATGGCTACACCTTC. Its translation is CASPGDRGASNYGYTF. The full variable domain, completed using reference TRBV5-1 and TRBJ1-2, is KAGVTQTPRYLIKTRGQQVTLSCSPISGHRSVSWYQQTPGQGLQFLFEYFSETQRNKGNFPGRFSGRQFSNSRSEMNVSTLELGDSALYLCASPGDRGASNYGYTFGSGTRLTVV.

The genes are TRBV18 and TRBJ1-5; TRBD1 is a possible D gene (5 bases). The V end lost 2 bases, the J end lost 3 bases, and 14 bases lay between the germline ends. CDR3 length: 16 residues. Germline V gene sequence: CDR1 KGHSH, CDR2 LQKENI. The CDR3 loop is CASSPSVGTLNQPQHF. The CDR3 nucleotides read TGTGCCAGCTCACCATCCGTCGGGACCCTCAATCAGCCCCAGCATTTT.

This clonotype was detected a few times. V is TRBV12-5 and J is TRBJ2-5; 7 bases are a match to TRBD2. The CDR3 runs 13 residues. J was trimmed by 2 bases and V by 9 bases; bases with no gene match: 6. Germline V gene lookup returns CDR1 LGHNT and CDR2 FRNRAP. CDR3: CASSGTTQETQYF. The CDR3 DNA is TGTGCTAGCTCCGGGACTACTCAAGAGACCCAGTACTTC.

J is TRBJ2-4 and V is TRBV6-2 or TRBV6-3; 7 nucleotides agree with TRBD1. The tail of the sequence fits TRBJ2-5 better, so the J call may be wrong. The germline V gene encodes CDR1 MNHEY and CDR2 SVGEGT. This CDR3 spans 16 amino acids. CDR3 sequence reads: CASSYSPGTAKETQYF. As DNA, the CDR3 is TGTGCCAGCAGTTACAGCCCCGGGACAGCTAAAGAGACCCAGTACTTC.

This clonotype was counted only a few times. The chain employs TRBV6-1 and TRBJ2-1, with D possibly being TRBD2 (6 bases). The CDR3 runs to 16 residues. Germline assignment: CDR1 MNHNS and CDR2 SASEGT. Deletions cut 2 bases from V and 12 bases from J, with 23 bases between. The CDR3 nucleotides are TGTGCCAGCAGTGAAATATCGGCGGGCGGGGTGGGGCTGCAGTTCTTC. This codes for CASSEISAGGVGLQFF.

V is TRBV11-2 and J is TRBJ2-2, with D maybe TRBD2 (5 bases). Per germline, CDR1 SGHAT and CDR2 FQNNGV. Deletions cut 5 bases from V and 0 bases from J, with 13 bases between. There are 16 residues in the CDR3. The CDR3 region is CASSQPRASNTGELFF. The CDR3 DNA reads TGTGCCAGCAGCCAACCGAGGGCCTCGAACACCGGGGAGCTGTTTTTT.

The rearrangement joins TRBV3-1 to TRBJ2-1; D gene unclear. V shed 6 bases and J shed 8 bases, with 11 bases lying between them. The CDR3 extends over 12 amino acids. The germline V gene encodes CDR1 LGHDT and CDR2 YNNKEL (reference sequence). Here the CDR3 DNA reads TGTGCCAGCAGTCACGCCACCCATGAGCAGTTCTTC. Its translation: CASSHATHEQFF.

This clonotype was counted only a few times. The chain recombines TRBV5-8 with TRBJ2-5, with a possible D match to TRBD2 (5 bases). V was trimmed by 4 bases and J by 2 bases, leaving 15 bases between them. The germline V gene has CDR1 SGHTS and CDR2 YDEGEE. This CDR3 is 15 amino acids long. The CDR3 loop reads CASSPLPSGQETQYF. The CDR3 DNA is TGTGCCAGCAGCCCCCTCCCCAGCGGTCAAGAGACCCAGTACTTC.

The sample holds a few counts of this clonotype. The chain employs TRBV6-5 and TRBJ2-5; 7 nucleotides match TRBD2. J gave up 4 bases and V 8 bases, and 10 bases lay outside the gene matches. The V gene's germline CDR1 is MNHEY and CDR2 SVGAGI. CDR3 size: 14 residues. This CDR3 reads CASSRWGGVETQYF. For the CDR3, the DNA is TGTGCCAGCTCCCGGTGGGGGGGAGTAGAGACCCAGTACTTC.

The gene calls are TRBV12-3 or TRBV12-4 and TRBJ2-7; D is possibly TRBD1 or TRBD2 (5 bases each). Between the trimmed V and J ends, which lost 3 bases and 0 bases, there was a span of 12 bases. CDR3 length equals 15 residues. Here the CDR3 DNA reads TGTGCCAGCAGTTTTGGGGGTGGACGCTCCTACGAGCAGTACTTC. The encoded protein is CASSFGGGRSYEQYF.

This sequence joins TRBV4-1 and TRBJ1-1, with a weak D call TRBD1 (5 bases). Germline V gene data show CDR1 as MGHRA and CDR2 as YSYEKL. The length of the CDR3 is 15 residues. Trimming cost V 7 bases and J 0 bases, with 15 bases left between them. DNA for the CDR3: TGCGCCAGCACCAGGGACGGAGGTTTGAACACTGAAGCTTTCTTT. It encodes CASTRDGGLNTEAFF.

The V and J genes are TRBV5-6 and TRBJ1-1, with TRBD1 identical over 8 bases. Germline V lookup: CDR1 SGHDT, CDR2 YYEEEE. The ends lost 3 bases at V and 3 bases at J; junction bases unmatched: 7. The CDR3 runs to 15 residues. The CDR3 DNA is TGTGCCAGCAGCTCGGAACAGGGGGAATACACTGAAGCTTTCTTT. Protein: CASSSEQGEYTEAFF.

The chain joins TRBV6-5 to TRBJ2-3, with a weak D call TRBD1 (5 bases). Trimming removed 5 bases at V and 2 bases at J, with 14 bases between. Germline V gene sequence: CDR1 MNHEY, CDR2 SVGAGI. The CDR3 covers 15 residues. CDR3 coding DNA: TGTGCCAGCAGTACGGGTCCAGGGTCCACAGATACGCAGTATTTT. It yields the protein CASSTGPGSTDTQYF.

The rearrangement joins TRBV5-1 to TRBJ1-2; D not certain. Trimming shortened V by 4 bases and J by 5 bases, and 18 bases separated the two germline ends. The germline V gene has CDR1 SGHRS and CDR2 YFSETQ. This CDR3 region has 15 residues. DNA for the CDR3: TGCGCCAGCAGCCTGGGGTCCCTTCGGATTTATGGCTACACCTTC. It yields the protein CASSLGSLRIYGYTF.

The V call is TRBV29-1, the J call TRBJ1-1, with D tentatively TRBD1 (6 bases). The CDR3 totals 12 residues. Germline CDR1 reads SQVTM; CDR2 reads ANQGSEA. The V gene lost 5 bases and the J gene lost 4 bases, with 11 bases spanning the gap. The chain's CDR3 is CSVLDSVTEAFF. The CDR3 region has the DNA TGCAGCGTTTTGGACAGCGTCACTGAAGCTTTCTTT.

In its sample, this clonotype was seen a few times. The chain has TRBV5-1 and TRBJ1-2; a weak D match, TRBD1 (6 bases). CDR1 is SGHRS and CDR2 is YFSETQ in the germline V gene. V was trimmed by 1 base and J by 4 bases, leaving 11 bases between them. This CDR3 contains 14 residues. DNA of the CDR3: TGCGCCAGCAGCTTGCAGGGGACCGCCTATGGCTACACCTTC. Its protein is CASSLQGTAYGYTF. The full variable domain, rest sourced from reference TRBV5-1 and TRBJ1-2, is KAGVTQTPRYLIKTRGQQVTLSCSPISGHRSVSWYQQTPGQGLQFLFEYFSETQRNKGNFPGRFSGRQFSNSRSEMNVSTLELGDSALYLCASSLQGTAYGYTFGSGTRLTVV.

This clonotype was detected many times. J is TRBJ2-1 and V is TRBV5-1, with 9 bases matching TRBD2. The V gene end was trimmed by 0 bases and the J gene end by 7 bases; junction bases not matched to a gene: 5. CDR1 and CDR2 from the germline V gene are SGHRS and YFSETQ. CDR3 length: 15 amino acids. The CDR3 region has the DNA TGCGCCAGCAGCTTGGGCAGCGGGGGGCGTAATGAGCAGTTCTTC. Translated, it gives CASSLGSGGRNEQFF.

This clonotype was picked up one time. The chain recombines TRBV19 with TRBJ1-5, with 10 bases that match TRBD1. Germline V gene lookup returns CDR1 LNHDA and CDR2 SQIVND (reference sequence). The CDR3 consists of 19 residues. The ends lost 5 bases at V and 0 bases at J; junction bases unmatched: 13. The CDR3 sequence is CASSFPGTGASYSNQPQHF. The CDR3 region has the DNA TGTGCCAGTAGTTTTCCCGGGACAGGGGCCTCGTATAGCAATCAGCCCCAGCATTTT.

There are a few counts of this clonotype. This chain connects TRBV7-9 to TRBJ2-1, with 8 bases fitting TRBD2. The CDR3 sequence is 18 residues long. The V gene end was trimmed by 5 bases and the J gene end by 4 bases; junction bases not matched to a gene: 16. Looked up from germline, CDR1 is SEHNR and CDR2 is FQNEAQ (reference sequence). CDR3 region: CASSTHRGGAGAYNEQFF. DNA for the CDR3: TGTGCCAGCAGCACCCATAGGGGTGGAGCGGGGGCTTACAATGAGCAGTTCTTC.

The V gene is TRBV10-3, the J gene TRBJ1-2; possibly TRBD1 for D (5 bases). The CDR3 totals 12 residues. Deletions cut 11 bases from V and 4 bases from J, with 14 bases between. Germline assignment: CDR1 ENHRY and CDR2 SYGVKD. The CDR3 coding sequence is TGTGCCGGTGGGGGGGTAGGCTATGGCTACACCTTC. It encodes CAGGGVGYGYTF.

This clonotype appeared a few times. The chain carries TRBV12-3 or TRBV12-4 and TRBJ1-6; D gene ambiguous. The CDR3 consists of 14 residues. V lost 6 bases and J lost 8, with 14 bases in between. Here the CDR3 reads CASSPDPYYSPLHF. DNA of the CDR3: TGTGCCAGCAGCCCGGACCCTTACTATTCACCCCTCCACTTT.